The source of this T cell receptor beta chain is a study of shared clonotypes between healthy human individuals. Findings and caveats of the study: Across four donors, naive CD4 shared 4.5% to 6%, naive CD8 3.5% to 4%, memory CD4 2% to 2.5%, memory CD8 0.4%. Blood was the sole source, and tissue repertoires probably differ.

The table lists this clone with a few counts. Antigen specificity is unknown. The table came from immunoSEQ multiplex PCR; TCRdb's copy has only in-frame clones and leaves some out. The table lists hundreds of thousands of clones, around 72% of them singletons. This sequence originates from a woman aged 25 to 39 in good health. The specimen was memory CD4+ T cells sorted from blood. As for subset: CD45RA-negative fraction.

CDR3 sequence reads: CATYPGTGYGYTF. CDR3 nucleotide sequence: TGTGCCACCTACCCCGGGACAGGGTATGGCTACACCTTC. The chain combines TRBV10-3 with TRBJ1-2; 9 nucleotides match TRBD1. Per germline, CDR1 ENHRY and CDR2 SYGVKD. The CDR3 has 13 amino acids. Trimming removed 10 bases from V and 5 bases from J; junction bases left unmatched: 8.